The clone carrying this T cell receptor (beta chain) was found a few times. Its antigen is not identified. These data are taken from a study of beta chain features in type 1 diabetes. Study-level points and caveats: There was a possibility that cDNA sequencing over-represented cells with high TCR expression. Small HLA sub-analyses could not settle whether HLA shapes TCRB rearrangement.

This CDR3 is built from 15 residues. The germline gives CDR1 SGHRS, CDR2 YFSETQ. V was clipped by 2 bases and J by 6 bases, with 16 bases between them. Sequencing targeted expressed TCRB transcripts, as all isolated RNA had been reverse transcribed. Sequencing used immunoSEQ multiplex PCR; TCRdb keeps in-frame clones, though not all of them. In the table there are 900,000 or so clones, roughly 17% of which are singletons. Sequencing was carried out using naive CD4+ T cells from blood. The source is a woman under 30 in good health. This chain joins TRBV5-1 and TRBJ2-3; D may be TRBD1 or TRBD2 (6 bases each). In DNA form, the CDR3 reads TGCGCCAGCAGCTTTACTCGGGGGCGAAGGGATACGCAGTATTTT. Translation gives CASSFTRGRRDTQYF.